This TCR beta chain was profiled in a study of glioma-infiltrating T cells. This clonotype has ten or more counts. Its antigen is unknown. V was pared by 0 bases and J by 9 bases, with 12 bases between. This CDR3 has 14 residues. CDR1 and CDR2 (germline): SGHTA, FQGNSA. TCR alpha and beta CDR3 regions were amplified from RNA using iRepertoire nested multiplex PCR. Input was about 85-450 ng of tissue mRNA or PBMC total RNA. TCRdb independently ran MiXCR on the multiplex PCR reads; one entry per CDR3 protein. The sample consists of approximately 100,000 distinct CDR3 sequences, about 30% of them appearing once. Study results and caveats: Only very few CDR3 sequences appeared in both tissue and blood.

The sequenced sample consisted of glioma tissue, nonneoplastic brain tissue, or PBMCs (not recorded which). V gene TRBV7-2 combines with J gene TRBJ2-1; D may match TRBD1 or TRBD2 (6 bases each). This clonotype was sampled from a human donor with low-grade glioma or glioblastoma, undergoing nonglioma brain surgery, or in good health (not recorded which). This CDR3 is CASSLAGSGAEQFF. As DNA, the CDR3 is TGTGCCAGCAGCTTAGCCGGATCGGGGGCTGAGCAGTTCTTC.